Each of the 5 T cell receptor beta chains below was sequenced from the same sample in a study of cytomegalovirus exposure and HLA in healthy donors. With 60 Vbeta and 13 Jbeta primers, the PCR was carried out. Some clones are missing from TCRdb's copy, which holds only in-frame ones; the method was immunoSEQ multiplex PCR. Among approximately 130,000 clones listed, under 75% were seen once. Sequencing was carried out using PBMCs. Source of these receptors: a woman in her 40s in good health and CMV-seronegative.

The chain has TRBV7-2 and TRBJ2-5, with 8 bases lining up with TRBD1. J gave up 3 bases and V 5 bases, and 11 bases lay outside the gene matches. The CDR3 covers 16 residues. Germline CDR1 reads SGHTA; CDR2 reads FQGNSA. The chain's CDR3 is CASSPRTGMGEETQYF. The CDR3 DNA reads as TGTGCCAGCAGCCCACGGACAGGGATGGGGGAAGAGACCCAGTACTTC. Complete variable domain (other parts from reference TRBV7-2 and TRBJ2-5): GAGVSQSPSNKVTEKGKDVELRCDPISGHTALYWYRQSLGQGLEFLIYFQGNSAPDKSGLPSDRFSAERTGGSVSTLTIQRTQQEDSAVYLCASSPRTGMGEETQYFGPGTRLLVL.

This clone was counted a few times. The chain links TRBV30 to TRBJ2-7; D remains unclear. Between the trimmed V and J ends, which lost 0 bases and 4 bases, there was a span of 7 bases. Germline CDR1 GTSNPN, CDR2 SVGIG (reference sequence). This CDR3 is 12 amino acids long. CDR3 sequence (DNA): TGTGCCTGGAGTGTAGCCTCTTACGAGCAGTACTTC. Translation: CAWSVASYEQYF.

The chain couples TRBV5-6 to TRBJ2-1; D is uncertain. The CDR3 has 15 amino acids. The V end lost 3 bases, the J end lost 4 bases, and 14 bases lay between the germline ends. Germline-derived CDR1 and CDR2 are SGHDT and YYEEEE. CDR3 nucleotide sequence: TGTGCCAGCAGCTACTCAGGCGAACCATACAATGAGCAGTTCTTC. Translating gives CASSYSGEPYNEQFF.

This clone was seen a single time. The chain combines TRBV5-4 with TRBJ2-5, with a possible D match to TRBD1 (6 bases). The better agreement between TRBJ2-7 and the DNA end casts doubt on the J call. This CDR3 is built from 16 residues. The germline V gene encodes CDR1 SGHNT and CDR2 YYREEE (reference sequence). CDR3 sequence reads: CASSLGPTGNSYEQYF. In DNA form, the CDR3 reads TGTGCCAGCAGCTTGGGCCCTACAGGGAACTCCTACGAGCAGTACTTC.

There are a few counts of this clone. CDR3 region: CASGSSGGTDTQYF. The DNA for the CDR3 is TGTGCTAGTGGTTCTAGCGGGGGCACAGATACGCAGTATTTT. This chain joins TRBV12-5 and TRBJ2-3; 9 bases agree with TRBD2. This CDR3 has 14 residues. The ends lost 4 bases at V and 1 base at J; junction bases unmatched: 0. Germline V gene data show CDR1 as LGHNT and CDR2 as FRNRAP.